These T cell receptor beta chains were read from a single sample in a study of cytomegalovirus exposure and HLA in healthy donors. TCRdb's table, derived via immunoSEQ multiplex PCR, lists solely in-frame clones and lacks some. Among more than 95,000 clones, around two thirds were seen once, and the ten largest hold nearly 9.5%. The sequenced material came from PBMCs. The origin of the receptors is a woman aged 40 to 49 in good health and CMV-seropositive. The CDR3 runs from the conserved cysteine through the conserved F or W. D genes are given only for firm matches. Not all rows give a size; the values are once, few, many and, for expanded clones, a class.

cdr3_aa: CASSPGQGRGTGELFF
cdr3_nt: TGTGCCAGCTCTCCCGGACAGGGCAGAGGCACCGGGGAGCTGTTTTTT
v_call: TRBV18
clone_size: NA
j_call: TRBJ2-2
d_call: TRBD1

cdr3_aa: CASSSSGSSTDTQYF
cdr3_nt: TGTGCCAGCAGCTCATCCGGGAGTAGCACAGATACGCAGTATTTT
v_call: TRBV11-2
clone_size: once
j_call: TRBJ2-3
d_call: NA

cdr3_aa: CASNSQGAAEAFF
cdr3_nt: TGTGCCAGCAACTCACAGGGGGCAGCTGAAGCTTTCTTT
v_call: TRBV27
clone_size: NA
j_call: TRBJ1-1
d_call: TRBD1

cdr3_aa: CASSARGGVGEKLFF
cdr3_nt: TGTGCCAGCAGCGCTAGAGGAGGGGTAGGAGAAAAACTGTTTTTT
v_call: TRBV9
clone_size: few
j_call: TRBJ1-4
d_call: NA

cdr3_aa: CASSQDLTGDSTNEKLFF
cdr3_nt: TGTGCCAGCAGCCAAGATCTGACAGGGGATTCAACTAATGAAAAACTGTTTTTT
v_call: TRBV4-2
clone_size: NA
j_call: TRBJ1-4
d_call: TRBD1

cdr3_aa: CASSFGGASQETQYF
cdr3_nt: TGTGCCAGCAGTTTTGGCGGAGCCTCCCAAGAGACCCAGTACTTC
v_call: TRBV28
clone_size: NA
j_call: TRBJ2-5
d_call: NA

cdr3_aa: CASSLGYLGSTGELFF
cdr3_nt: TGCGCCAGCAGCTTGGGGTATCTGGGGAGCACCGGGGAGCTGTTTTTT
v_call: TRBV5-1
clone_size: NA
j_call: TRBJ2-2
d_call: NA

cdr3_aa: CASSPPETSDEQFF
cdr3_nt: TGTGCCAGCTCACCACCAGAGACTAGCGATGAGCAGTTCTTC
v_call: TRBV18
clone_size: NA
j_call: TRBJ2-1
d_call: TRBD2

cdr3_aa: CASSLARPEGAFF
cdr3_nt: TGTGCCAGCAGCCTCGCCCGCCCGGAGGGAGCTTTCTTT
v_call: TRBV7-9
clone_size: NA
j_call: TRBJ1-1
d_call: NA

cdr3_aa: CASSSGQHNTEAFF
cdr3_nt: TGTGCCAGCAGCTCGGGACAGCATAACACTGAAGCTTTCTTT
v_call: TRBV7-9
clone_size: NA
j_call: TRBJ1-1
d_call: TRBD1

cdr3_aa: CASSDSTSGSNEQFF
cdr3_nt: TGTGCCAGCAGTGACTCGACTAGCGGGAGCAATGAGCAGTTCTTC
v_call: TRBV6-4
clone_size: NA
j_call: TRBJ2-1
d_call: TRBD2

cdr3_aa: CASVGGRNYGYTF
cdr3_nt: TGTGCCAGCGTCGGGGGAAGAAACTATGGCTACACCTTC
v_call: TRBV5-5
clone_size: few
j_call: TRBJ1-2
d_call: NA

cdr3_aa: CASSEISEQFF
cdr3_nt: TGCGCCAGCAGTGAAATCAGTGAGCAGTTCTTC
v_call: TRBV10-2
clone_size: NA
j_call: TRBJ2-1
d_call: NA

cdr3_aa: CASSSGLGEQYF
cdr3_nt: TGTGCCAGCAGCTCGGGGTTGGGCGAGCAGTACTTC
v_call: TRBV5-4
clone_size: few
j_call: TRBJ2-7
d_call: NA

cdr3_aa: CASTAGQSTEAFF
cdr3_nt: TGTGCCAGCACCGCGGGACAGAGCACTGAAGCTTTCTTT
v_call: TRBV6-5
clone_size: few
j_call: TRBJ1-1
d_call: TRBD1

cdr3_aa: CASSLSREWFGELFF
cdr3_nt: TGTGCCAGCAGCTTGTCGCGGGAGTGGTTCGGGGAGCTGTTTTTT
v_call: TRBV7-2
clone_size: NA
j_call: TRBJ2-2
d_call: TRBD2

cdr3_aa: CATTSLDTYEQYF
cdr3_nt: TGTGCCACAACATCCCTCGACACCTACGAGCAGTACTTC
v_call: TRBV7-9
clone_size: NA
j_call: TRBJ2-7
d_call: NA

cdr3_aa: CASSFPGASGSRGTDTQYF
cdr3_nt: TGTGCCAGCAGCTTTCCCGGGGCTAGCGGGAGTAGGGGCACAGATACGCAGTATTTT
v_call: TRBV7-2
clone_size: once
j_call: TRBJ2-3
d_call: TRBD2

cdr3_aa: CASSQDQGAGAPTGNEQFF
cdr3_nt: TGCGCCAGCAGCCAAGATCAGGGAGCGGGAGCCCCGACTGGCAATGAGCAGTTCTTC
v_call: TRBV4-1
clone_size: NA
j_call: TRBJ2-1
d_call: TRBD2

cdr3_aa: CASSFAGEQETQYF
cdr3_nt: TGTGCCAGCAGCTTTGCGGGCGAACAAGAGACCCAGTACTTC
v_call: TRBV5-5
clone_size: NA
j_call: TRBJ2-5
d_call: NA

cdr3_aa: CASSPSSTGRTEAFF
cdr3_nt: TGTGCCAGCAGTCCATCCTCGACAGGGAGGACTGAAGCTTTCTTT
v_call: TRBV6-5
clone_size: NA
j_call: TRBJ1-1
d_call: TRBD1

cdr3_aa: CASSDTGGQPQHF
cdr3_nt: TGTGCCAGCAGCGATACAGGGGGCCAGCCCCAGCATTTT
v_call: TRBV9
clone_size: NA
j_call: TRBJ1-5
d_call: TRBD1

cdr3_aa: CASSPYGRYEQYF
cdr3_nt: TGTGCTAGCAGCCCGTACGGGAGGTACGAGCAGTACTTC
v_call: TRBV7-7
clone_size: NA
j_call: TRBJ2-7
d_call: TRBD2

cdr3_aa: CASSLGAGRKDEQFF
cdr3_nt: TGTGCCAGCAGCTTAGGGGCCGGTCGGAAGGATGAGCAGTTCTTC
v_call: TRBV7-3
clone_size: NA
j_call: TRBJ2-1
d_call: NA

cdr3_aa: CASSSPPGTVFEAFF
cdr3_nt: TGTGCCAGCAGTTCACCCCCCGGGACAGTTTTCGAAGCTTTCTTT
v_call: TRBV6-5
clone_size: NA
j_call: TRBJ1-1
d_call: TRBD1

cdr3_aa: CASSIRGQGKVTIYF
cdr3_nt: TGTGCCAGTAGTATCCGGGGACAGGGAAAAGTCACCATATATTTT
v_call: TRBV19
clone_size: NA
j_call: TRBJ1-3
d_call: TRBD1

cdr3_aa: CTSTCFRSGGSQETQYF
cdr3_nt: TGCACCAGCACCTGCTTCAGGTCGGGAGGTAGTCAAGAGACCCAGTACTTC
v_call: TRBV1
clone_size: NA
j_call: TRBJ2-5
d_call: NA

cdr3_aa: CASSLVGQETQYF
cdr3_nt: TGCGCCAGCAGCTTGGTCGGCCAAGAGACCCAGTACTTC
v_call: TRBV5-1
clone_size: NA
j_call: TRBJ2-5
d_call: NA

cdr3_aa: CASSFGAGVSEQYF
cdr3_nt: TGTGCCAGCAGCTTCGGGGCGGGAGTATCCGAGCAGTACTTC
v_call: TRBV7-8
clone_size: NA
j_call: TRBJ2-7
d_call: TRBD2

cdr3_aa: CASSLGTGLNTGELFF
cdr3_nt: TGCGCCAGCAGCTTGGGGACAGGCCTTAACACCGGGGAGCTGTTTTTT
v_call: TRBV5-1
clone_size: NA
j_call: TRBJ2-2
d_call: TRBD1

cdr3_aa: CASSNWASGADTQYF
cdr3_nt: TGTGCCAGTAGTAATTGGGCTAGCGGGGCAGATACGCAGTATTTT
v_call: TRBV19
clone_size: NA
j_call: TRBJ2-3
d_call: TRBD2

cdr3_aa: CASSLVQGYSYEQYF
cdr3_nt: TGTGCCAGCAGCTTAGTGCAGGGTTACTCCTACGAGCAGTACTTC
v_call: TRBV7-8
clone_size: NA
j_call: TRBJ2-7
d_call: NA

cdr3_aa: CASSLSAGESYEQYF
cdr3_nt: TGCGCCAGCAGCTTGTCGGCGGGAGAGTCCTACGAGCAGTACTTC
v_call: TRBV5-1
clone_size: NA
j_call: TRBJ2-7
d_call: TRBD2

cdr3_aa: CSTAGGLSEQFF
cdr3_nt: TGCAGCACCGCGGGAGGGCTGAGTGAGCAGTTCTTC
v_call: TRBV29-1
clone_size: NA
j_call: TRBJ2-1
d_call: TRBD2

cdr3_aa: CASSLEWGTGVHERYF
cdr3_nt: TGTGCCAGCAGTTTAGAGTGGGGGACAGGGGTACACGAGCGGTACTTC
v_call: TRBV27
clone_size: NA
j_call: TRBJ2-7
d_call: TRBD1

cdr3_aa: CASSRGQMNTGELFF
cdr3_nt: TGTGCCAGTAGCAGGGGACAGATGAACACCGGGGAGCTGTTTTTT
v_call: TRBV19
clone_size: few
j_call: TRBJ2-2
d_call: TRBD1

cdr3_aa: CASSPPTPGEKLFF
cdr3_nt: TGTGCCAGCTCACCACCGACTCCGGGTGAAAAACTGTTTTTT
v_call: TRBV18
clone_size: NA
j_call: TRBJ1-4
d_call: NA

cdr3_aa: CASRGLLTDTGSYEQYF
cdr3_nt: TGTGCCAGCAGGGGACTGCTCACAGACACCGGATCCTACGAGCAGTACTTC
v_call: TRBV27
clone_size: NA
j_call: TRBJ2-7
d_call: NA

cdr3_aa: CAWSGGSSGRYNTGELFF
cdr3_nt: TGTGCCTGGAGTGGGGGGTCTAGCGGGAGGTATAACACCGGGGAGCTGTTTTTT
v_call: TRBV30
clone_size: few
j_call: TRBJ2-2
d_call: TRBD2

cdr3_aa: CASSSREGRYF
cdr3_nt: TGTGCCAGCAGTTCCCGGGAGGGGCGGTACTTC
v_call: TRBV2
clone_size: NA
j_call: TRBJ2-7
d_call: TRBD2

cdr3_aa: CATSPGLGSYEQYF
cdr3_nt: TGTGCCACCTCCCCCGGACTAGGTTCCTACGAGCAGTACTTC
v_call: TRBV19
clone_size: NA
j_call: TRBJ2-7
d_call: TRBD2

cdr3_aa: CASSIPGTGAYNEQFF
cdr3_nt: TGTGCCAGTAGTATCCCCGGGACAGGGGCCTACAATGAGCAGTTCTTC
v_call: TRBV19
clone_size: NA
j_call: TRBJ2-1
d_call: TRBD1

cdr3_aa: CASSLGRVATYEQYF
cdr3_nt: TGTGCCAGCAGTTTGGGCAGGGTCGCTACCTACGAGCAGTACTTC
v_call: TRBV28
clone_size: NA
j_call: TRBJ2-7
d_call: NA

cdr3_aa: CASSQLGQGGYEQYF
cdr3_nt: TGTGCCAGCAGCCAACTGGGACAGGGGGGCTACGAGCAGTACTTC
v_call: TRBV14
clone_size: NA
j_call: TRBJ2-7
d_call: TRBD1

cdr3_aa: CASSSGTGTTEAFF
cdr3_nt: TGTGCCAGCAGCTCGGGGACAGGGACCACTGAAGCTTTCTTT
v_call: TRBV7-2
clone_size: once
j_call: TRBJ1-1
d_call: TRBD1

cdr3_aa: CASSLGGRDTQYF
cdr3_nt: TGTGCCAGCAGCTTGGGAGGTAGAGATACGCAGTATTTT
v_call: TRBV5-6
clone_size: NA
j_call: TRBJ2-3
d_call: NA

cdr3_aa: CASSPGLAAPAGNEQFF
cdr3_nt: TGTGCCAGCAGCCCGGGACTAGCGGCACCGGCAGGGAATGAGCAGTTCTTC
v_call: TRBV11-2
clone_size: NA
j_call: TRBJ2-1
d_call: TRBD2

cdr3_aa: CASSQDLRQGVGGTEAFF
cdr3_nt: TGCGCCAGCAGCCAAGATTTGCGACAGGGGGTCGGGGGCACTGAAGCTTTCTTT
v_call: TRBV4-3
clone_size: NA
j_call: TRBJ1-1
d_call: TRBD1

cdr3_aa: CASSLVGQGADGYTF
cdr3_nt: TGTGCCAGCAGCTTAGTGGGACAGGGGGCTGATGGCTACACCTTC
v_call: TRBV7-2
clone_size: NA
j_call: TRBJ1-2
d_call: TRBD1

cdr3_aa: CASSPITGYGYTF
cdr3_nt: TGTGCCAGCAGCCCAATTACAGGCTATGGCTACACCTTC
v_call: TRBV25-1
clone_size: once
j_call: TRBJ1-2
d_call: NA

cdr3_aa: CASSRLAGRAYEQYF
cdr3_nt: TGTGCCAGCAGCCGACTAGCGGGAAGAGCCTACGAGCAGTACTTC
v_call: TRBV6-5
clone_size: NA
j_call: TRBJ2-7
d_call: TRBD2

cdr3_aa: CASSQDGQGNQPQHF
cdr3_nt: TGTGCCAGCAGCCAAGATGGACAGGGGAATCAGCCCCAGCATTTT
v_call: TRBV4-2
clone_size: NA
j_call: TRBJ1-5
d_call: TRBD1

cdr3_aa: CASRPTGREGYEQYF
cdr3_nt: TGTGCCAGCAGACCTACTGGGAGGGAAGGTTACGAGCAGTACTTC
v_call: TRBV6-5
clone_size: NA
j_call: TRBJ2-7
d_call: TRBD2